This TCR beta chain comes out of a study of CD8 T cells in Susac syndrome (dated by TCRdb to about 2019). Context from the whole study: The study used repertoire sequencing to test whether antigen drove CD8+ T cell activation and differentiation in Susac syndrome.

High-throughput TCR beta sequencing profiled peripheral blood CD8+ and CD4+ T cells from healthy donors, Susac syndrome patients and multiple sclerosis patients. The multiple sclerosis controls were treatment-naive patients whose relapsing-remitting disease, either stable or active, fulfilled the revised McDonald criteria. Bulk CD8+ and CD4+ T cells were purified by magnetic negative isolation, whereas CD8+ TEMRA cells were enriched by FACS. Blood was drawn into EDTA tubes, processed within 24 hours, and PBMCs were isolated by density gradient centrifugation. PBMCs intended for TCR sequencing were cryopreserved in liquid nitrogen and thawed later in a water bath at 37 degrees C. The sorted or isolated CD4+, CD8+ and CD8+ TEMRA cells reached a purity of at least 90%. Paper-wide results and their limitations: The study acknowledged that relatively few individuals were included in the TCR sequencing and HLA analysis.

RNA was extracted using the RNeasy kit, and roughly 0.5 to 1 ug of the RNA was reverse transcribed with random hexamers. The immunoSEQ multiplex PCR assay, which covers 54 Vbeta and 13 Jbeta segments, was used to amplify TCR beta CDR3 regions. To correct PCR amplification bias, a synthetic template baseline was used for both primer optimization and computational correction. On the authors' methods: Reads were assigned to V, D and J genes according to IMGT and analyzed in immunoSEQ Analyzer, with only productive sequences retained. Clonality was computed as one minus Shannon entropy normalized by log2 of the number of productive unique sequences. Public and private clones were assessed among the 100 most prevalent clones of each patient and control. Clones were defined as Susac-specific if absent from the healthy and MS cohorts, from under 1,200 published viral clones and from other ImmuneACCESS disease sequences. TCRdb itself trimmed the public reads at Q25 with fastp, ran MiXCR and retained productive beta chains. CDR3 protein duplicates are merged, each entry listing the most common genes and DNA. The V and J calls reflect TCRdb's pipeline rather than the authors' work. Counted in this sample were just over 300,000 distinct CDR3 sequences; roughly 94% of them appeared once. The ten most abundant clones make up roughly 0.07% of the sample.

This clonotype was observed a few times. This clone's antigen is unknown. Base quality data are lacking; no much larger clone is found one base away. From the cysteine through the phenylalanine, the CDR3 covers 14 amino acids. Of the read, only the CDR3 DNA is kept; its 42 bases are in frame from base 1. Per the germline V gene (reference sequence), SEHNR is the CDR1 and FQNEAQ is the CDR2. A distance of 12 bases separates the germline ends of V and J, which lose 5 bases and 4 bases respectively. The TCR comes from a human donor with multiple sclerosis. This chain joins TRBV7-9 to TRBJ2-1; TRBD2 could be the D gene, as 6 bases match. Material: CD4+ T cells from PBMCs. The nucleotide sequence is TGTGCCAGCAGCCTTGAACGGGGGTACAATGAGCAGTTCTTC. Protein translation: CASSLERGYNEQFF.